A selection of T cell receptor beta chains follows, all from one sample in a study of identical twins. TCRdb passed the 5' RACE reads through MiXCR, listing each CDR3 protein once. The sample records 450,000 or so distinct CDR3 sequences, 13% to 15% being singletons. These same records also appear under a second study, on yellow fever vaccine responses in identical twins.

The sample taken for sequencing was CD4+ T cells sorted from blood. The source of these receptors is a woman under 30 in good health. Both conserved end residues are part of each CDR3. Each record gives: V gene, CDR3 protein.

TRBV11-2,CASSSEVPGLVPAYNEQFF
TRBV14,CASSQLAGASNEQFF
TRBV4-3,CASSRQLAGFSDTQYF
TRBV5-1,CASSLAGVPVTDTQYF
TRBV20-1,CSARDGDRVYEQYF
TRBV6-1,CASNRRETDTQYF
TRBV7-2,CASSTGYSSPLHF
TRBV20-1,CSASSLGGGQPQHF
TRBV24-1,CATSESRGGYYNEQFF
TRBV3-1,CASSSWRGVRGVQQYF
TRBV29-1,CSVKLAEQSTDTQYF
TRBV2,CASRGTGVTEKLFF
TRBV29-1,CSVRGQGDTEAFF
TRBV7-3,CASSLLGRQGGHEQFF
TRBV20-1,CCARDQKTSGRSSYNEQFF